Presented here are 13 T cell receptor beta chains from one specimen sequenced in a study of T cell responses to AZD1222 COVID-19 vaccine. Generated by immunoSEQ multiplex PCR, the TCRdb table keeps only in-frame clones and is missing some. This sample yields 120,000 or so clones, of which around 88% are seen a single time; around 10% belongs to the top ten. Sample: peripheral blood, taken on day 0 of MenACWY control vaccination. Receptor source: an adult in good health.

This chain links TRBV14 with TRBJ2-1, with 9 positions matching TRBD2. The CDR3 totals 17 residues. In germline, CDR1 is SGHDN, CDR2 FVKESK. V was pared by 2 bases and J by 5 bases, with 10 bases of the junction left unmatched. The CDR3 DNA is TGTGCCAGCAGCCAATTAGGCGGGAGGGTCCAAGACAATGAGCAGTTCTTC. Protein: CASSQLGGRVQDNEQFF.

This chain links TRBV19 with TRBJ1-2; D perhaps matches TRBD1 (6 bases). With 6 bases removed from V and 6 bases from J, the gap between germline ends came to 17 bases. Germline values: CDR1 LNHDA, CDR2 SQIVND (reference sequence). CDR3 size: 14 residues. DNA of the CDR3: TGTGCCAGTAGCCTCGATTACAGGGTGGATGGCTACACCTTC. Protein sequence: CASSLDYRVDGYTF.

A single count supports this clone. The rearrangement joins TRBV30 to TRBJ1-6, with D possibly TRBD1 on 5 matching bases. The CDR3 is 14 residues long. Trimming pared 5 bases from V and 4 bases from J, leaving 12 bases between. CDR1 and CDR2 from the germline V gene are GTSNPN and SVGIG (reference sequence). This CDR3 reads CAWCRGLYNSPLHF. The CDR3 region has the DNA TGTGCCTGGTGCCGGGGCCTTTATAATTCACCCCTCCACTTT.

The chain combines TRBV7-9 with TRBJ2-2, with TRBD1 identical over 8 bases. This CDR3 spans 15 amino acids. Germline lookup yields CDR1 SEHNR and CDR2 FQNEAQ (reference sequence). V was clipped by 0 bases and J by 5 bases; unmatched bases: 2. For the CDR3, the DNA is TGTGCCAGCAGCTTAGCAAGGACAGGGACCGGGGAGCTGTTTTTT. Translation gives CASSLARTGTGELFF.

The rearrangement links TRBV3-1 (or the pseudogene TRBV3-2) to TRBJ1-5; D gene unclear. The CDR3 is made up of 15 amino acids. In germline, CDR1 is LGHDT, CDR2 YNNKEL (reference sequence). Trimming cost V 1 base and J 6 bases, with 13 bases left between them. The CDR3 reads CASSQGVEGSQPQHF. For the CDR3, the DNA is TGTGCCAGCAGCCAAGGAGTGGAGGGTAGTCAGCCCCAGCATTTT.

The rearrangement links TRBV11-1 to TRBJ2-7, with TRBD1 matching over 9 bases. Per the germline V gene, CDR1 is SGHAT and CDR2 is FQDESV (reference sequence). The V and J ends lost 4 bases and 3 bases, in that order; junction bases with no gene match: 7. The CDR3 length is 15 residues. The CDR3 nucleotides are TGTGCCAGCAGCTCTCCGGGACAGGGTATCTACGAGCAGTACTTC. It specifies CASSSPGQGIYEQYF.

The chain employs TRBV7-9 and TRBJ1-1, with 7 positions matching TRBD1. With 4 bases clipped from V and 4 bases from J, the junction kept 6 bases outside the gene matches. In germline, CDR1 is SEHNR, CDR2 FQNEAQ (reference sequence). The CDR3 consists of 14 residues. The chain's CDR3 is CASSSRGRATEAFF. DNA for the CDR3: TGTGCCAGCAGCTCTAGGGGGCGCGCCACTGAAGCTTTCTTT.

The CDR3 DNA sequence: TGTGCCTGGGGAAAGGACAGTCATAATGAAAAACTGTTTTTT. Translating gives CAWGKDSHNEKLFF. This rearrangement joins TRBV30 to TRBJ1-4; D perhaps matches TRBD1 (6 bases). Germline CDR1 is GTSNPN and CDR2 is SVGIG (reference sequence). This CDR3 is built from 14 residues. The V end was cut by 5 bases, the J end by 4 bases, with 14 bases between.

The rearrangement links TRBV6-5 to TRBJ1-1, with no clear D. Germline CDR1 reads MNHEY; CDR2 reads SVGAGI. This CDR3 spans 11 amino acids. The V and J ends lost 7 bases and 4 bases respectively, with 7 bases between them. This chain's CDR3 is CASKGGTEAFF. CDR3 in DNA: TGTGCCAGCAAGGGTGGCACTGAAGCTTTCTTT.

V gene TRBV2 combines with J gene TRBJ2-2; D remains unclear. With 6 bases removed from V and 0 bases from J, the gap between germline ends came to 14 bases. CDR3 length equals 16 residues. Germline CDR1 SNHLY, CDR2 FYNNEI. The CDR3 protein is CASSPRAAANTGELFF. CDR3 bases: TGTGCCAGCAGCCCTAGGGCTGCCGCGAACACCGGGGAGCTGTTTTTT. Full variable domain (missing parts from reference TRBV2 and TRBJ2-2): EPEVTQTPSHQVTQMGQEVILRCVPISNHLYFYWYRQILGQKVEFLVSFYNNEISEKSEIFDDQFSVERPDGSNFTLKIRSTKLEDSAMYFCASSPRAAANTGELFFGEGSRLTVL.

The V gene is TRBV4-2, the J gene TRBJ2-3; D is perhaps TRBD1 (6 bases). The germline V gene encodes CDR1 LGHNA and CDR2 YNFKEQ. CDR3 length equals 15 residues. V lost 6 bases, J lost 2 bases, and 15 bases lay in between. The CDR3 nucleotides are TGTGCCAGCAGTTCAACCAGGGACATCACAGATACGCAGTATTTT. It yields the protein CASSSTRDITDTQYF.

The CDR3 reads CASSLLPAGKNIQYF. For the CDR3, the DNA is TGTGCCAGCAGCTTACTCCCGGCAGGGAAAAACATTCAGTACTTC. The chain couples TRBV7-8 to TRBJ2-4; the D gene is possibly TRBD1 (5 bases). The germline V gene has CDR1 SGHVS and CDR2 FQNEAQ. The length of the CDR3 is 15 residues. V was shortened by 2 bases and J by 4 bases, with 12 bases between the two germline ends.

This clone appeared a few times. The CDR3 spells CAWSVWVYEAFF. In nucleotides, the CDR3 is TGTGCCTGGAGTGTATGGGTCTATGAAGCTTTCTTT. The V gene is TRBV30, the J gene TRBJ1-1; D remains unclear. V gave up 0 bases and J gave up 7 bases, with 9 bases separating them. The CDR3 has 12 residues. CDR1 GTSNPN and CDR2 SVGIG come from the germline V gene (reference sequence).